One sample yielded the 30 T cell receptor beta chains listed below, sequenced in a study of cytomegalovirus exposure and HLA in healthy donors. The PCR contained 60 Vbeta and 13 Jbeta primers. Sequenced by immunoSEQ multiplex PCR; TCRdb stores in-frame clones only, minus some. The data hold around 88,000 clones, with 78% observed a single time. The sample comprised PBMCs. All receptors come from a middle-aged woman in good health and CMV-seropositive.

V and J are TRBV19 and TRBJ1-5, with 8 bases matching TRBD1. Germline V gene sequence: CDR1 LNHDA, CDR2 SQIVND (reference sequence). The CDR3 runs to 18 residues. V shed 1 base and J 0 bases; nucleotides not matched to a gene: 8. CDR3: CASSIAGQGRGSNQPQHF. The CDR3 DNA follows: TGTGCCAGTAGTATAGCAGGACAGGGCCGTGGTAGCAATCAGCCCCAGCATTTT.

About this clone itself: Within the sample, other DNA sequences also encode this same CDR3. This chain links TRBV30 with TRBJ2-7; 11 bases fit TRBD1. With 4 bases clipped from V and 1 base from J, the junction kept 6 bases outside the gene matches. Germline CDR1 GTSNPN, CDR2 SVGIG (reference sequence). The length of the CDR3 is 15 residues. CDR3 nucleotides: TGTGCCTGGACGCGGGGGACAGGGGGATCCTACGAGCAGTACTTC. Protein sequence: CAWTRGTGGSYEQYF.

The chain recombines TRBV7-3 with TRBJ2-7; 11 bases map to TRBD1. The germline V gene has CDR1 SGHTA and CDR2 FQGTGA. There are 13 residues in the CDR3. V shed 5 bases and J 7 bases; nucleotides not matched to a gene: 4. CDR3 region: CASSTGTGGEQYF. DNA of the CDR3: TGTGCCAGCAGCACTGGGACAGGGGGGGAGCAGTACTTC.

This clone appeared a few times. The V call is TRBV2, the J call TRBJ2-7, with 7 bases that match TRBD1. CDR1 and CDR2 from the germline V gene are SNHLY and FYNNEI. J was trimmed by 2 bases and V by 7 bases; bases with no gene match: 17. The CDR3 has 17 residues. CDR3 sequence (DNA): TGTGCCAGCAAGGACCGCCCAGGACAGGCAACAACCTACGAGCAGTACTTC. It translates to CASKDRPGQATTYEQYF.

The DNA for the CDR3 is TGTGCCAGCAGTTCCGTGGACAGGGGGAACACTGAAGCTTTCTTT. It codes for CASSSVDRGNTEAFF. The rearrangement joins TRBV6-1 to TRBJ1-1; 9 positions match TRBD1. CDR1 is MNHNS and CDR2 is SASEGT in the germline V gene. The J segment lost 1 base and the V segment lost 5 bases, leaving 5 bases of the junction unmatched. The CDR3 consists of 15 residues.

The CDR3 spells CASSLVLGGGMNTEAFF. CDR3 DNA: TGTGCCAGCAGTTTAGTGCTGGGGGGAGGGATGAACACTGAAGCTTTCTTT. The rearrangement links TRBV28 to TRBJ1-1, with a weak D call TRBD1 (5 bases). Germline V gene data show CDR1 as MDHEN and CDR2 as SYDVKM. Trimming cost V 2 bases and J 0 bases, with 16 bases left between them. This CDR3 contains 17 residues.

The CDR3 here is CASSEQGVNEKLFF. Here the CDR3 DNA reads TGCGCCAGCAGCGAACAAGGGGTGAATGAAAAACTGTTTTTT. The chain employs TRBV5-1 and TRBJ1-4, with D possibly being TRBD1 (5 bases). The CDR3 totals 14 residues. Germline-derived CDR1 and CDR2 are SGHRS and YFSETQ. Trimming stripped 4 bases from V and 5 bases from J, with 12 bases between.

The V gene is TRBV28, the J gene TRBJ1-1; 10 bases are shared with TRBD1. The CDR3 is 14 residues long. V lost 5 bases to trimming and J lost 7 bases; unmatched junction nucleotides: 7. Germline assignment: CDR1 MDHEN and CDR2 SYDVKM. CDR3 bases: TGTGCCAGCAGTCCGGACAGGGGGTTGGTTGAAGCTTTCTTT. Translated, it gives CASSPDRGLVEAFF.

For the CDR3, the DNA is TGTGCCAGCAGTGAACAGGGGGCGCAGCCCCAGCATTTT. Translation: CASSEQGAQPQHF. The chain couples TRBV6-5 to TRBJ1-5; 9 bases map to TRBD1. V lost 5 bases, J lost 7 bases, and 3 bases stayed unmatched. In germline, CDR1 is MNHEY, CDR2 SVGAGI. The CDR3 runs 13 residues.

This sequence joins TRBV5-1 and TRBJ2-5; the match to TRBD1 covers 7 bases. The V segment lost 0 bases and the J segment 5 bases; nucleotides outside the gene matches: 4. The CDR3 spans 14 residues. Germline CDR1 reads SGHRS; CDR2 reads YFSETQ. The CDR3 nucleotides are TGCGCCAGCAGCTTGGACAGGGGAATGGAGACCCAGTACTTC. As protein: CASSLDRGMETQYF.

The rearrangement joins TRBV27 to TRBJ1-1, with 8 bases that match TRBD1. CDR3 length equals 15 residues. Germline V gene lookup returns CDR1 MNHEY and CDR2 SMNVEV (reference sequence). Unmatched junction bases numbered 3, after V lost 3 bases and J lost 0 bases. The CDR3 DNA reads TGTGCCAGCAGTTTTAGGGACAGGTTGAACACTGAAGCTTTCTTT. Protein sequence: CASSFRDRLNTEAFF.

The rearrangement links TRBV23-1 to TRBJ1-2, with 8 bases identical to TRBD1. TRBV23-1 is reported as an ORF; its role is uncertain. CDR3 length: 15 amino acids. The J segment lost 4 bases and the V segment lost 7 bases, leaving 11 bases of the junction unmatched. The CDR3 DNA reads TGCGCCAGCACCTTACAGGGGGAGTGGCGCTATGGCTACACCTTC. Protein product: CASTLQGEWRYGYTF.

The V call is TRBV5-4, the J call TRBJ1-2, with a tentative D call TRBD1 (5 bases). The CDR3 contains 15 residues. V gave up 4 bases and J gave up 2 bases, with 15 bases separating them. Germline CDR1 reads SGHNT; CDR2 reads YYREEE (reference sequence). CDR3 residues: CASSPGGTTNYGYTF. The CDR3 region has the DNA TGTGCCAGCAGCCCCGGCGGGACGACAAACTATGGCTACACCTTC.

The chain joins TRBV4-1 to TRBJ1-1, with a possible D match to TRBD1 (6 bases). V lost 5 bases and J lost 0, with 13 bases in between. Germline V gene sequence: CDR1 MGHRA, CDR2 YSYEKL. This CDR3 region has 15 residues. The CDR3 bases are TGCGCCAGCAGCTTCCGGACAGCTCTGAACACTGAAGCTTTCTTT. Amino acids: CASSFRTALNTEAFF.

This clone was seen once. This sequence joins TRBV11-2 and TRBJ2-5; tentative D call: TRBD2 (6 bases). Trimming cost V 9 bases and J 1 base, with 12 bases left between them. Per germline, CDR1 SGHAT and CDR2 FQNNGV. The CDR3 is 13 residues long. This CDR3 is CASNRDSQETQYF. The CDR3 nucleotides read TGTGCCAGTAACCGGGACTCCCAAGAGACCCAGTACTTC.

The chain combines TRBV28 with TRBJ1-2; a possible D gene is TRBD1 (5 bases). Germline CDR1 is MDHEN and CDR2 is SYDVKM. The CDR3 runs 13 residues. The ends were cut back, 2 bases at V and 6 bases at J, with 10 bases in the middle. The DNA of the CDR3 is TGTGCCAGCAGTTTACCAACGGGGGATGGCTACACCTTC. Its protein product is CASSLPTGDGYTF.

The V and J genes are TRBV6-1 and TRBJ2-1, with a possible D match to TRBD1 (6 bases). Germline CDR1 reads MNHNS; CDR2 reads SASEGT. Trimming pared 7 bases from V and 10 bases from J, leaving 17 bases between. The CDR3 loop spans 13 amino acids. The CDR3 nucleotides read TGTGCCAGCACGGCCTCGAGTGGGGGCGAGCAGTTCTTC. Translating gives CASTASSGGEQFF.

This clone was recorded a few times. V and J are TRBV15 and TRBJ1-2; possible D gene TRBD1, 6 bases. CDR1 LNHNV and CDR2 YYDKDF come from the germline V gene (reference sequence). The CDR3 has 13 amino acids. Trimming pared 3 bases from V and 7 bases from J, leaving 12 bases between. For the CDR3, the DNA is TGTGCCACCAGCAGTGCACAGGGCAGTGGCTACACCTTC. Translation gives CATSSAQGSGYTF.

The chain recombines TRBV7-8 with TRBJ2-7; TRBD2 aligns across 7 bases. The CDR3 covers 15 residues. Per the germline V gene, CDR1 is SGHVS and CDR2 is FQNEAQ. The V gene end was trimmed by 4 bases and the J gene end by 6 bases; junction bases not matched to a gene: 12. The CDR3 reads CASSSLGGSVREQYF. The CDR3, as DNA: TGTGCCAGCAGCTCACTGGGCGGGAGTGTACGCGAGCAGTACTTC.

The table lists this clone with a few counts. V gene TRBV5-5 combines with J gene TRBJ2-7; 7 positions match TRBD1. Germline loops: CDR1 SGHKS, CDR2 YYEKEE (reference sequence). CDR3 length equals 14 residues. The V gene end was trimmed by 0 bases and the J gene end by 6 bases; junction bases not matched to a gene: 6. In DNA form, the CDR3 reads TGTGCCAGCAGCTTGGAAGGGGGACAGATCGAGCAGTACTTC. Translation: CASSLEGGQIEQYF.

V usage is TRBV27 and J usage is TRBJ2-6; D is uncertain. The CDR3 covers 16 residues. V shed 7 bases and J shed 1 base, with 14 bases lying between them. The V gene's germline CDR1 is MNHEY and CDR2 SMNVEV (reference sequence). CDR3 DNA sequence: TGTGCCAGCACGCTAGGTAGTGGGTCTGGGGCCAACGTCCTGACTTTC. Translation gives CASTLGSGSGANVLTF.

V and J are TRBV27 and TRBJ1-5, with 8 bases fitting TRBD1. V was pared by 3 bases and J by 6 bases, with 7 bases of the junction left unmatched. CDR3 length equals 15 residues. CDR1 is MNHEY and CDR2 is SMNVEV in the germline V gene (reference sequence). The CDR3 here is CASSFRRGPPQPQHF. The CDR3 DNA reads as TGTGCCAGCAGTTTCCGCAGGGGGCCCCCTCAGCCCCAGCATTTT.

This clone showed up just once. The chain is built from TRBV6-6 and TRBJ2-6; 9 bases are shared with TRBD1. The CDR3 is made up of 15 amino acids. V shed 6 bases, J shed 4 bases, and the junction held 4 bases outside the gene matches. Germline CDR1 reads MNHNY; CDR2 reads SVGAGI (reference sequence). Here the CDR3 reads CASSPGQGGANVLTF. The CDR3 region has the DNA TGTGCCAGCAGCCCTGGACAGGGGGGGGCCAACGTCCTGACTTTC.

The table lists this clone with a few counts. This chain links TRBV4-1 with TRBJ2-7; TRBD1 aligns across 8 bases. CDR1 and CDR2 (germline): MGHRA, YSYEKL. Trimming took 5 bases from V and 1 from J; bases not matched to a gene: 16. The CDR3 covers 18 residues. The CDR3 bases are TGCGCCAGCAGCAGCCGTATAGAGAGGACAGGGTTGTCCTACGAGCAGTACTTC. It specifies CASSSRIERTGLSYEQYF.

This clone was detected once. The chain is built from TRBV6-4 and TRBJ2-3, with D tentatively TRBD2 (6 bases). The CDR3 totals 15 residues. Germline V CDR1 and CDR2: MRHNA, SNTAGT. V was trimmed by 3 bases and J by 1 base, leaving 11 bases between them. The CDR3, as DNA: TGTGCCAGCAGTGAGGAGGGCGGGGGCACAGATACGCAGTATTTT. As protein: CASSEEGGGTDTQYF.

V gene TRBV5-6 combines with J gene TRBJ1-2, with D maybe TRBD1 (5 bases). V lost 0 bases and J 8 bases, leaving 11 bases between the germline ends. Germline V CDR1 and CDR2: SGHDT, YYEEEE. CDR3 length: 13 residues. The CDR3 region has the DNA TGTGCCAGCAGCTTGGGGGCAGGGAAAGGCTACACCTTC. Amino acid sequence: CASSLGAGKGYTF.

The V call is TRBV11-2, the J call TRBJ2-2; maybe TRBD2 (6 bases). This CDR3 comprises 16 residues. CDR1 and CDR2 (germline): SGHAT, FQNNGV. The V and J ends lost 2 bases and 6 bases respectively, with 16 bases between them. The CDR3 loop reads CASSLIAVDGAGELFF. As DNA, the CDR3 is TGTGCCAGCAGCTTAATAGCGGTCGACGGGGCCGGGGAGCTGTTTTTT. Filled out from reference TRBV11-2 and TRBJ2-2, the complete variable domain reads EAGVAQSPRYKIIEKRQSVAFWCNPISGHATLYWYQQILGQGPKLLIQFQNNGVVDDSQLPKDRFSAERLKGVDSTLKIQPAKLEDSAVYLCASSLIAVDGAGELFFGEGSRLTVL.

This clone has more than one count but fewer than ten. The V gene is TRBV11-2, the J gene TRBJ1-1, with D perhaps matching TRBD1 (5 bases). The germline CDR1 and CDR2 sequences are SGHAT and FQNNGV. There are 12 residues in the CDR3. The ends were cut back, 8 bases at V and 1 base at J, with 8 bases in the middle. This CDR3 is CASAGKNTEAFF. The CDR3 coding sequence is TGTGCCAGCGCAGGGAAGAACACTGAAGCTTTCTTT.

The V gene is TRBV21-1, the J gene TRBJ2-5; the table gives TRBD2 as D, unverified against the DNA. TRBV21-1 is tagged as a pseudogene. The CDR3 covers 13 residues. For the CDR3, the DNA is TGTGCCAACTCTTATATTCTGCAAGAGACCCAGTACTTC. It translates to CANSYILQETQYF.

This clone was counted between two and nine times. The rearrangement uses TRBV7-8 and TRBJ2-2; tentative D call: TRBD1 (6 bases). With 1 base removed from V and 4 bases from J, the gap between germline ends came to 13 bases. Germline values: CDR1 SGHVS, CDR2 FQNEAQ. CDR3 length: 16 amino acids. CDR3 coding DNA: TGTGCCAGCAGCTTAGAGAGGGCAGGGGCCACCGGGGAGCTGTTTTTT. It codes for CASSLERAGATGELFF.